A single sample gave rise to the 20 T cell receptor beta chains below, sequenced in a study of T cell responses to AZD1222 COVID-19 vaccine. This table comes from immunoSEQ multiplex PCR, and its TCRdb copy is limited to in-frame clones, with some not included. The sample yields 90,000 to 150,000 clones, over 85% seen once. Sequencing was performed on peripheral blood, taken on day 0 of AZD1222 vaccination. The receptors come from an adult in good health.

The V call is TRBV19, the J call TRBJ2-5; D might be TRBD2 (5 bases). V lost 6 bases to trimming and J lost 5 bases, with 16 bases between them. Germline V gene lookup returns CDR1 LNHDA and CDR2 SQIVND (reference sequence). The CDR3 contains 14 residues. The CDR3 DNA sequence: TGTGCCAGTAGCCCGGACTGGTCTGTGGAGACCCAGTACTTC. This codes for CASSPDWSVETQYF.

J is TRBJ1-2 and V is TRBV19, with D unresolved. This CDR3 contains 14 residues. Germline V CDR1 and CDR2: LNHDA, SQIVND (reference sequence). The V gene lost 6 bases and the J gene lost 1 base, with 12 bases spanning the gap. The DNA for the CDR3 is TGTGCCAGTAGCTCCTGGGCAGATAACTATGGCTACACCTTC. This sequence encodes CASSSWADNYGYTF.

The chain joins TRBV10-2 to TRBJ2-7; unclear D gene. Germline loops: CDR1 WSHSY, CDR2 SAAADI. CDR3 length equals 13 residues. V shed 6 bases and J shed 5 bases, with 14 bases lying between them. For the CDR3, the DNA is TGCGCCAGCAGCGGGCCTGCTTTGGACGAGCAGTACTTC. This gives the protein CASSGPALDEQYF.

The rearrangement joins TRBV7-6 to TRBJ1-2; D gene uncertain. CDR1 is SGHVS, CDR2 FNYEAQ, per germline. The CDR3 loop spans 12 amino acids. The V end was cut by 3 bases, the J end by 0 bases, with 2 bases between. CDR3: CASSFTNYGYTF. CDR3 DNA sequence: TGTGCCAGCAGCTTTACTAACTATGGCTACACCTTC.

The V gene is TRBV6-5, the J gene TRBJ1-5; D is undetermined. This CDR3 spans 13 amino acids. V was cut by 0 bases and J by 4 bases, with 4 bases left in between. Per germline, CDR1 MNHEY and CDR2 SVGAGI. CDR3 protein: CASSYSKNQPQHF. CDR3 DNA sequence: TGTGCCAGCAGTTACTCGAAGAATCAGCCCCAGCATTTT.

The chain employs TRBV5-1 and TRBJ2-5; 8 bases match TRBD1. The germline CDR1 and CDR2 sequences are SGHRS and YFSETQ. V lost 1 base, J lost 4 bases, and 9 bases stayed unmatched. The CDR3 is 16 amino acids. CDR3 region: CASSLIPDRAGETQYF. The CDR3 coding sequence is TGCGCCAGCAGCTTGATTCCGGACAGGGCGGGAGAGACCCAGTACTTC.

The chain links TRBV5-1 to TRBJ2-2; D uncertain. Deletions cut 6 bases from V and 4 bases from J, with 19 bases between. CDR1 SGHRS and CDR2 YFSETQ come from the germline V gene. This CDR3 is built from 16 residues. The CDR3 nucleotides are TGCGCCAGCATCGCTGGGGTCGGCTGGAGCACCGGGGAGCTGTTTTTT. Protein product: CASIAGVGWSTGELFF.

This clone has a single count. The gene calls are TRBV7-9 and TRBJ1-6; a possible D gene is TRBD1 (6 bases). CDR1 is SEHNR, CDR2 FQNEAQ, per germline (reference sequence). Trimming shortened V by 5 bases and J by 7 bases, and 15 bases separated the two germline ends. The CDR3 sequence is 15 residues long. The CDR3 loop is CASSPERGKNSPLHF. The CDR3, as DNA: TGTGCCAGCAGCCCCGAGAGGGGGAAGAATTCACCCCTCCACTTT. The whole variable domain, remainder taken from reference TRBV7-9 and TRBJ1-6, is DTGVSQNPRHKITKRGQNVTFRCDPISEHNRLYWYRQTLGQGPEFLTYFQNEAQLEKSRLLSDRFSAERPKGSFSTLEIQRTEQGDSAMYLCASSPERGKNSPLHFGNGTRLTVT.

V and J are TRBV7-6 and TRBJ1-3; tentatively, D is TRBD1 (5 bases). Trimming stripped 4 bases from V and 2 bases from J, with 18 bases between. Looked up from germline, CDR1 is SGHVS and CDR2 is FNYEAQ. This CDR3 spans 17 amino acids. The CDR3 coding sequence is TGTGCCAGCAGCTCAAGCCGGCAGGGACGGGCTGGAAACACCATATATTTT. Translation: CASSSSRQGRAGNTIYF.

CDR3 protein: CASSQTGMNEKLFF. In DNA, the CDR3 is TGTGCCAGCAGCCAGACAGGGATGAATGAAAAACTGTTTTTT. The chain recombines TRBV5-4 with TRBJ1-4, with 7 bases fitting TRBD1. The J segment lost 5 bases and the V segment lost 4 bases, leaving 5 bases of the junction unmatched. CDR1 is SGHNT, CDR2 YYREEE, per germline (reference sequence). The CDR3 is 14 amino acids.

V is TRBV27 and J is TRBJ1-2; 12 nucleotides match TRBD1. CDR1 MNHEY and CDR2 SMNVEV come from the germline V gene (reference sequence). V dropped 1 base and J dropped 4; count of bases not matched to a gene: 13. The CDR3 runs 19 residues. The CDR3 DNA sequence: TGTGCCAGCAGTTTATGGACCGGGACAGGGGGCCGAGGAAGCTATGGCTACACCTTC. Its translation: CASSLWTGTGGRGSYGYTF.

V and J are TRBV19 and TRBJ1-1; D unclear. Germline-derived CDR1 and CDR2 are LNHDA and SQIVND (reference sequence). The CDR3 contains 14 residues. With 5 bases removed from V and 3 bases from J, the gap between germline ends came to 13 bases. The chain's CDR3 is CASSWEWVHTEAFF. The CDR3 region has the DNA TGTGCCAGTAGTTGGGAGTGGGTACACACTGAAGCTTTCTTT.

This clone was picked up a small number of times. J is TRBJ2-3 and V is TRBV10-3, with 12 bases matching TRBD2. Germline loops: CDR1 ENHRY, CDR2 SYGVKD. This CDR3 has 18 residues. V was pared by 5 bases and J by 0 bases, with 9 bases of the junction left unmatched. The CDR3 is CAISRRLAGETSTDTQYF. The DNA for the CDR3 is TGTGCCATCAGTCGAAGACTAGCGGGGGAGACTAGCACAGATACGCAGTATTTT.

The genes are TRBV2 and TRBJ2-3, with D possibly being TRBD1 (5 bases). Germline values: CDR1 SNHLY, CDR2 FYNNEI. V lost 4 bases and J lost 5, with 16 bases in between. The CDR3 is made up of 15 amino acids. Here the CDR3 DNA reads TGTGCCAGCAGTGGCCCCCCAGGGATTGGAGATACGCAGTATTTT. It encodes CASSGPPGIGDTQYF.

Here the CDR3 DNA reads TGTGCCAGCAGTTCCTTCCACGAGCAGTACTTC. This sequence encodes CASSSFHEQYF. The chain recombines TRBV11-2 with TRBJ2-7; D gene unclear. Germline CDR1 is SGHAT and CDR2 is FQNNGV. Trimming took off 6 bases at V and 5 bases at J, with 8 bases between the two ends. The CDR3 is made up of 11 amino acids.

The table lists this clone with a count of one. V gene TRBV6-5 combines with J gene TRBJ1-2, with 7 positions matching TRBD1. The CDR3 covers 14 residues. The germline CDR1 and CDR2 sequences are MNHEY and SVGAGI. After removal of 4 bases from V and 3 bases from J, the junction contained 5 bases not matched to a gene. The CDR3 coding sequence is TGTGCCAGCAGTTTCGATGGACAGGACTATGGCTACACCTTC. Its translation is CASSFDGQDYGYTF.

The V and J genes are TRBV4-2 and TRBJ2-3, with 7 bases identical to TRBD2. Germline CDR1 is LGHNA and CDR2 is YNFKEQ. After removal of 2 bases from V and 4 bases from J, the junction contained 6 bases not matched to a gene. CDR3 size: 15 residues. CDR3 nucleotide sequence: TGTGCCAGCAGCCAACGGCGCACTAGCGCAGATACGCAGTATTTT. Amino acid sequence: CASSQRRTSADTQYF.

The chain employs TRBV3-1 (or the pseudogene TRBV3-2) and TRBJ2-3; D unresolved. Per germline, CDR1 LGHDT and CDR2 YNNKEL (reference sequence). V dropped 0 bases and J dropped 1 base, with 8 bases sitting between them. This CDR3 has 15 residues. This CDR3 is CASSQEELRTDTQYF. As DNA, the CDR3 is TGTGCCAGCAGCCAAGAAGAACTCCGCACAGATACGCAGTATTTT.

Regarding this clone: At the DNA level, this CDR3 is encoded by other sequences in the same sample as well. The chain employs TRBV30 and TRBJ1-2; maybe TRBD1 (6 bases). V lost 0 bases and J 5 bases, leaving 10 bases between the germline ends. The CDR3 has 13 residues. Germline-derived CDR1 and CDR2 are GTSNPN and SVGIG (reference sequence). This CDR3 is CAWSVQGGYGYTF. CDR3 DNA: TGTGCCTGGAGTGTACAGGGAGGGTATGGCTACACCTTC. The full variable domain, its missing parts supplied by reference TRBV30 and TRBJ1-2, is SQTIHQWPATLVQPVGSPLSLECTVEGTSNPNLYWYRQAAGRGLQLLFYSVGIGQISSEVPQNLSASRPQDRQFILSSKKLLLSDSGFYLCAWSVQGGYGYTFGSGTRLTVV.

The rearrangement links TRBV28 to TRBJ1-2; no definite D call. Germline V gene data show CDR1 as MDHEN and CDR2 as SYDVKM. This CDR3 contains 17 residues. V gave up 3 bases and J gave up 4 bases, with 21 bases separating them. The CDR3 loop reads CASSFGGSVTVAYGYTF. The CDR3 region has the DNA TGTGCCAGCAGTTTTGGTGGGAGCGTGACGGTGGCCTATGGCTACACCTTC.